This T cell receptor (beta chain) was profiled in a study of T cell changes during pregnancy in multiple sclerosis. Using immunoSEQ multiplex PCR, the repertoire was profiled, and TCRdb retains in-frame clones only, with some absent. In the table there are 55,000 to 70,000 clones, 89% of which are singletons. This receptor was obtained from a female donor with multiple sclerosis, enrolled in a pregnancy study. The sample consisted of peripheral blood, taken in the first trimester of pregnancy.

The CDR3 reads CASSLGQGVNQPQHF. The CDR3 DNA reads as TGTGCCAGCAGCTTAGGGCAGGGTGTTAATCAGCCCCAGCATTTT. The chain recombines TRBV7-9 with TRBJ1-5; maybe TRBD1 (5 bases). Germline V gives CDR1 SEHNR, CDR2 FQNEAQ (reference sequence). The CDR3 loop spans 15 amino acids. Trimming left V 1 base short and J 4 bases short, with 11 bases between.